The next 24 T cell receptor beta chains were all read from a single sample in a study of cytomegalovirus exposure and HLA in healthy donors. The table came from immunoSEQ multiplex PCR; TCRdb's copy has only in-frame clones and leaves some out. Here the sample spans 100,000 to 120,000 clones, about 86% being singletons. The sequenced material came from PBMCs. These receptors originate from a woman aged 18 to 35 in good health and CMV-seropositive.

As regards this clone: One end of the junction is discordant with germline, which a read error may explain. The chain combines TRBV13 with TRBJ2-5; tentative D call: TRBD2 (7 bases). CDR3 length: 14 residues. Looked up from germline, CDR1 is PRHDT and CDR2 is FYEKMQ (reference sequence). The CDR3 DNA follows: TGTGCCAGCAGCATAGGGGGGGCGCAAGAGACCCAGTACTTC. Translated: CASSIGGAQETQYF.

DNA for the CDR3: TGTGCCAGCAGTACCGGTCCTTCTATCCACGAGCAGTACTTC. This translates into CASSTGPSIHEQYF. The chain joins TRBV6-5 to TRBJ2-7; D remains unclear. The CDR3 is made up of 14 amino acids. The V end lost 5 bases, the J end lost 5 bases, and 16 bases lay between the germline ends. Germline lookup yields CDR1 MNHEY and CDR2 SVGAGI.

The chain links TRBV28 to TRBJ1-2; no clear D. The germline V gene has CDR1 MDHEN and CDR2 SYDVKM. Trimming shortened V by 2 bases and J by 2 bases, and 6 bases separated the two germline ends. The CDR3 spans 13 residues. DNA for the CDR3: TGTGCCAGCAGTTTAGAGATGAACTATGGCTACACCTTC. As protein: CASSLEMNYGYTF.

V and J are TRBV11-3 and TRBJ1-1, with D tentatively TRBD1 (6 bases). The V end was cut by 0 bases, the J end by 5 bases, with 19 bases between. Per germline, CDR1 SGHNT and CDR2 YENEEA. The CDR3 contains 17 residues. The CDR3 DNA sequence: TGTGCCAGCAGCTTAGATTTTGGGGGCGCAAAGAGAACTGAAGCTTTCTTT. Its protein is CASSLDFGGAKRTEAFF.

This sequence joins TRBV4-1 and TRBJ1-3; no clear D. The CDR3 runs 18 residues. With 4 bases removed from V and 0 bases from J, the gap between germline ends came to 19 bases. Germline loops: CDR1 MGHRA, CDR2 YSYEKL. The CDR3 loop reads CASSPAGQLASSGNTIYF. The CDR3 coding sequence is TGCGCCAGCAGCCCCGCGGGCCAATTAGCCTCCTCTGGAAACACCATATATTTT.

This clone has only one observation. This chain uses TRBV19 with TRBJ1-1, with D tentatively TRBD1 (5 bases). This CDR3 is built from 13 residues. Germline V lookup: CDR1 LNHDA, CDR2 SQIVND (reference sequence). V dropped 7 bases and J dropped 4 bases, with 13 bases sitting between them. The CDR3 reads CASTPPGGTEAFF. The CDR3 DNA follows: TGTGCCAGTACCCCCCCGGGGGGCACTGAAGCTTTCTTT.

V gene TRBV5-1 combines with J gene TRBJ2-1, with 14 bases aligning to TRBD2. The CDR3 loop spans 15 amino acids. The junction had 6 bases not matched to a gene; V was cut back by 4 bases and J by 9 bases. The V gene's germline CDR1 is SGHRS and CDR2 YFSETQ. DNA of the CDR3: TGCGCCAGCAGCCGGACTAGCGGGGGGCCTGGTGAGCAGTTCTTC. Its translation is CASSRTSGGPGEQFF.

This clone has more than one count but fewer than ten. The rearrangement joins TRBV7-3 to TRBJ2-2; 8 bases agree with TRBD1. CDR3 length: 16 amino acids. J lost 0 bases, V lost 5 bases, and 5 bases had no gene match. Germline values: CDR1 SGHTA, CDR2 FQGTGA. The chain's CDR3 is CASSHGQGPNTGELFF. CDR3 nucleotide sequence: TGTGCCAGCAGCCACGGACAGGGCCCGAACACCGGGGAGCTGTTTTTT.

The chain combines TRBV30 with TRBJ2-1; 9 nucleotides align to TRBD2. Germline values: CDR1 GTSNPN, CDR2 SVGIG (reference sequence). The CDR3 is 14 residues long. Trimming cost V 4 bases and J 6 bases; bases outside gene matches: 7. The DNA for the CDR3 is TGTGCCTGGAACATAGGGCGGGAGGGCAATGAGCAGTTCTTC. Amino acid sequence: CAWNIGREGNEQFF.

The chain uses TRBV5-1 and TRBJ1-1; maybe TRBD1 (6 bases). This CDR3 is built from 14 residues. Germline values: CDR1 SGHRS, CDR2 YFSETQ. V gave up 0 bases and J gave up 3 bases, with 9 bases separating them. This chain's CDR3 is CASSLAGADTEAFF. The CDR3 DNA reads as TGCGCCAGCAGCTTGGCAGGGGCGGACACTGAAGCTTTCTTT.

This clone came up a few times. The chain couples TRBV19 to TRBJ1-2, with D uncertain. Germline V gene data show CDR1 as LNHDA and CDR2 as SQIVND (reference sequence). With 1 base removed from V and 4 bases from J, the gap between germline ends came to 4 bases. CDR3 length equals 12 residues. CDR3 sequence: CASSIAGYGYTF. DNA for the CDR3: TGTGCCAGTAGTATAGCGGGCTATGGCTACACCTTC.

The V and J genes are TRBV27 and TRBJ1-5; tentatively, D is TRBD1 (6 bases). Trimming pared 5 bases from V and 6 bases from J, leaving 14 bases between. The CDR3 runs 14 residues. Germline loops: CDR1 MNHEY, CDR2 SMNVEV (reference sequence). The CDR3 region is CASSIQWTAQPQHF. The CDR3 nucleotides are TGTGCCAGCAGTATCCAATGGACAGCTCAGCCCCAGCATTTT.

The chain uses TRBV5-4 and TRBJ2-1; TRBD2 matches 14 bases. V lost 0 bases, J lost 7 bases, and 6 bases stayed unmatched. Germline V gene data show CDR1 as SGHNT and CDR2 as YYREEE (reference sequence). The CDR3 totals 17 residues. CDR3 coding DNA: TGTGCCAGCAGCTTGGCCGGGGGACTAGCGGGGGTTAATGAGCAGTTCTTC. Amino acid sequence: CASSLAGGLAGVNEQFF.

This rearrangement joins TRBV30 to TRBJ1-1; the D gene is possibly TRBD1 (5 bases). Germline values: CDR1 GTSNPN, CDR2 SVGIG (reference sequence). Trimming left V 0 bases short and J 5 bases short, with 16 bases between. The CDR3 is 15 amino acids. This chain's CDR3 is CAWSVSLGGITEAFF. The CDR3 coding sequence is TGTGCCTGGAGTGTGTCCCTGGGGGGAATTACTGAAGCTTTCTTT.

The chain uses TRBV11-2 and TRBJ1-1, with TRBD1 matching over 7 bases. Germline CDR1 and CDR2: SGHAT and FQNNGV. Trimming at V came to 4 bases and at J to 1 base, leaving 3 bases not matched to a gene. This CDR3 spans 14 amino acids. For the CDR3, the DNA is TGTGCCAGCAGCTACGACAGGGCGAACACTGAAGCTTTCTTT. It yields the protein CASSYDRANTEAFF.

The chain is built from TRBV2 and TRBJ1-3; TRBD1 is a possible D gene (6 bases). V was cut by 5 bases and J by 1 base, with 9 bases left in between. In germline, CDR1 is SNHLY, CDR2 FYNNEI. This CDR3 has 14 residues. This CDR3 is CASSKDRSGNTIYF. As DNA, the CDR3 is TGTGCCAGCAGTAAAGACAGGTCTGGAAACACCATATATTTT.

The V and J genes are TRBV2 and TRBJ1-4; 9 nucleotides agree with TRBD1. Per germline, CDR1 SNHLY and CDR2 FYNNEI. V lost 6 bases, J lost 6 bases, and 8 bases stayed unmatched. The CDR3 is 15 amino acids. The CDR3 DNA is TGTGCCAGCAGCAGGCCGGGACAGGGCCATGAAAAACTGTTTTTT. Translation gives CASSRPGQGHEKLFF.

The gene calls are TRBV7-9 and TRBJ1-4, with a weak D call TRBD1 (5 bases). CDR1 is SEHNR and CDR2 is FQNEAQ in the germline V gene (reference sequence). The CDR3 spans 15 residues. V lost 1 base to trimming and J lost 4 bases, with 10 bases between them. The CDR3: CASSLDPGINEKLFF. For the CDR3, the DNA is TGTGCCAGCAGCTTAGATCCAGGGATTAATGAAAAACTGTTTTTT. The full variable domain, its missing parts supplied by reference TRBV7-9 and TRBJ1-4, is DTGVSQNPRHKITKRGQNVTFRCDPISEHNRLYWYRQTLGQGPEFLTYFQNEAQLEKSRLLSDRFSAERPKGSFSTLEIQRTEQGDSAMYLCASSLDPGINEKLFFGSGTQLSVL.

This clone has a single count. The rearrangement joins TRBV5-6 to TRBJ2-1; TRBD2 agrees at 9 bases. The CDR3 length is 15 residues. CDR1 SGHDT and CDR2 YYEEEE come from the germline V gene. V lost 4 bases to trimming and J lost 10 bases; unmatched junction nucleotides: 12. CDR3 sequence: CASSIGTSPSNEQFF. The CDR3, as DNA: TGTGCCAGCAGCATCGGGACTAGCCCTTCAAACGAGCAGTTCTTC.

This sequence joins TRBV5-6 and TRBJ2-1; the match to TRBD2 covers 7 bases. The trim removed 0 bases at V and 7 bases at J, leaving 10 bases unmatched. Per germline, CDR1 SGHDT and CDR2 YYEEEE. The CDR3 totals 16 residues. The CDR3 loop is CASSLALEVRGNEQFF. CDR3 coding DNA: TGTGCCAGCAGCTTGGCCCTCGAGGTGCGGGGGAATGAGCAGTTCTTC.

This clone was counted only a few times. The chain joins TRBV2 to TRBJ2-7; no reliable D call. V was cut by 8 bases and J by 2 bases, with 10 bases left in between. Germline V CDR1 and CDR2: SNHLY, FYNNEI. The CDR3 sequence is 12 residues long. In DNA, the CDR3 is TGTGCCAGCGAAGTCGGAGCCTACGAGCAGTACTTC. Translating it yields CASEVGAYEQYF.

The V and J genes are TRBV5-1 and TRBJ2-2; TRBD1 might be the D (6 bases). Germline V gene data show CDR1 as SGHRS and CDR2 as YFSETQ. The CDR3 covers 16 residues. V lost 3 bases to trimming and J lost 0 bases, with 12 bases between them. The chain's CDR3 is CASSYQTGPNTGELFF. The CDR3 DNA is TGCGCCAGCAGCTACCAGACAGGACCGAACACCGGGGAGCTGTTTTTT.

The chain uses TRBV7-6 and TRBJ2-1, with 7 nucleotides matching TRBD1. V trimming: 3 bases; J trimming: 7 bases; junction bases outside the gene matches: 9. This CDR3 contains 15 residues. Germline CDR1 SGHVS, CDR2 FNYEAQ. For the CDR3, the DNA is TGTGCCAGCAGCTTTAGGGGGCCTTCGTCGAATGAGCAGTTCTTC. This sequence encodes CASSFRGPSSNEQFF.

This chain joins TRBV10-3 and TRBJ2-4; 10 bases fit TRBD1. Germline-derived CDR1 and CDR2 are ENHRY and SYGVKD. The CDR3 totals 13 residues. The trim removed 11 bases at V and 5 bases at J, leaving 6 bases unmatched. The CDR3 DNA is TGTGCCTCACGACAGGGGGCCGAAAACATTCAGTACTTC. Amino acids: CASRQGAENIQYF.